This TCR beta chain was obtained from a study of blood T cell repertoires in COVID-19. Study summary: Samples representing acute and convalescent COVID-19 were sourced from the United States, Italy and Spain.

V lost 5 bases, J lost 5 bases, and 9 bases lay in between. The CDR3 runs 12 residues. As handled by the study authors: Scientists estimated how many nucleated cells there were by amplifying reference gene primers. The repertoire was sequenced with immunoSEQ multiplex PCR; TCRdb's copy has only in-frame clones and lacks some. The V and J calls and clone size are taken from that table; D and trimming were inferred from the DNA. This sample has about 55,000 clones, with 85% to 90% found just once. The V call is TRBV12-3 or TRBV12-4, the J call TRBJ2-5; the D gene is possibly TRBD2 (6 bases). This sequence was found in a man between 60 and 75 years old with active COVID-19. Sequences were obtained from peripheral blood. The CDR3 DNA is TGTGCCAGCAGTCCGGGAGACGAGACCCAGTACTTC. Its protein product is CASSPGDETQYF.